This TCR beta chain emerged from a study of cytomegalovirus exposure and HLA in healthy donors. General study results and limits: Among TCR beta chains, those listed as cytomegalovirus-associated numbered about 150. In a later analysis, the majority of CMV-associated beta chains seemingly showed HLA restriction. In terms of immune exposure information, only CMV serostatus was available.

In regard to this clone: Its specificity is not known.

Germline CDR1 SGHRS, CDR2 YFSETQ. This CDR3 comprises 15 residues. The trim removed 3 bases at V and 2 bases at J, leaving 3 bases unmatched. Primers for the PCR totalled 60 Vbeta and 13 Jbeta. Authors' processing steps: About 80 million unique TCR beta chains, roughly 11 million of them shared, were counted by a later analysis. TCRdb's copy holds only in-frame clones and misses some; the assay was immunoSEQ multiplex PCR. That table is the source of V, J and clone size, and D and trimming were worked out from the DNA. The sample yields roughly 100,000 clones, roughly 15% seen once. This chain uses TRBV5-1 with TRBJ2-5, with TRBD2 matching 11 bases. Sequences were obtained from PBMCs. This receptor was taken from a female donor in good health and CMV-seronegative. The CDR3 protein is CASSWGLAEQETQYF. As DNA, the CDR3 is TGCGCCAGCAGCTGGGGACTAGCGGAACAAGAGACCCAGTACTTC. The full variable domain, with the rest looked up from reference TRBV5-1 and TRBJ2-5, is KAGVTQTPRYLIKTRGQQVTLSCSPISGHRSVSWYQQTPGQGLQFLFEYFSETQRNKGNFPGRFSGRQFSNSRSEMNVSTLELGDSALYLCASSWGLAEQETQYFGPGTRLLVL.